This TCR beta chain was profiled in a study of control samples from healthy donors and cancer patients. Assay: immunoSEQ multiplex PCR; the TCRdb copy retains only in-frame clones and omits some. Found here are 15,000 to 20,000 clones, about 85% of them singletons; the top ten hold about 31%. This clone was observed a single time. Sample: PBMCs. This sequence was found in a woman in her 70s with lung cancer.

The CDR3 nucleotides read TGTGCCAGCAGCGTCCGGACTAGCTCCTACAATGAGCAGTTCTTC. Translated, it gives CASSVRTSSYNEQFF. J is TRBJ2-1 and V is TRBV9; 7 bases are shared with TRBD2. V lost 2 bases, J lost 0 bases, and 2 bases stayed unmatched. This CDR3 comprises 15 residues. CDR1 is SGDLS and CDR2 is YYNGEE in the germline V gene. The full variable domain, rest sourced from reference TRBV9 and TRBJ2-1, is DSGVTQTPKHLITATGQRVTLRCSPRSGDLSVYWYQQSLDQGLQFLIQYYNGEERAKGNILERFSAQQFPDLHSELNLSSLELGDSALYFCASSVRTSSYNEQFFGPGTRLTVL.